This entry is about one T cell receptor beta chain. This specimen belongs to a study of blood T cell repertoires in COVID-19. On the study more broadly: The origin of the acute and convalescent COVID-19 samples was the United States, Italy and Spain.

Looked up from germline, CDR1 is SEHNR and CDR2 is FQNEAQ (reference sequence). V was clipped by 4 bases and J by 6 bases, with 22 bases between them. The CDR3 runs 16 residues. The method was immunoSEQ multiplex PCR; TCRdb's version includes in-frame clones alone and lacks a portion of them. The table records roughly 160,000 clones, about 87% of them present only once. The sequencing input was peripheral blood. The TCR sequence derives from a woman aged 80 or older with COVID-19, enrolled during active disease. The chain carries TRBV7-9 and TRBJ2-7; D not resolved. The CDR3 sequence: CASSSPSVFKLSEQYF. In DNA form, the CDR3 reads TGTGCCAGCAGCTCACCTAGTGTCTTTAAACTCTCCGAGCAGTACTTC.